The clone carrying this T cell receptor (beta chain) turned up a few times. Its antigen is not known. Constant-segment primers were used for 5'RACE, and the resulting TCR alpha and TCR beta cDNA libraries carried sample barcodes and UMIs. In TCRdb, the 5' RACE reads were re-called with MiXCR into one record per CDR3 protein. The data contain 580,000 or so distinct CDR3 sequences, 17% of them singletons. The CDR3 length is 11 residues. V lost 0 bases and J lost 8, with 4 bases in between. Germline V gene data show CDR1 as SEHNR and CDR2 as FQNEAQ (reference sequence). This specimen comes from a study of T-cell memory formation after mild COVID-19. Study-level background: TCR clusters were mostly donor specific. Study findings and constraints: CD4/CD8 balance characterized clones contracting day 15 to 85, and CD4+ skew characterized later expanders.

The rearrangement joins TRBV7-9 to TRBJ1-1; no clear D. This receptor was identified in an adult woman who had mild COVID-19 (a few samples of this study predate the infection). Cell type and time point are not known. The material sequenced was PBMCs or a T cell subset sorted from them (not recorded which). In nucleotides, the CDR3 is TGTGCCAGCAGCTTAGCGATGGAAGCTTTCTTT. Translated: CASSLAMEAFF.